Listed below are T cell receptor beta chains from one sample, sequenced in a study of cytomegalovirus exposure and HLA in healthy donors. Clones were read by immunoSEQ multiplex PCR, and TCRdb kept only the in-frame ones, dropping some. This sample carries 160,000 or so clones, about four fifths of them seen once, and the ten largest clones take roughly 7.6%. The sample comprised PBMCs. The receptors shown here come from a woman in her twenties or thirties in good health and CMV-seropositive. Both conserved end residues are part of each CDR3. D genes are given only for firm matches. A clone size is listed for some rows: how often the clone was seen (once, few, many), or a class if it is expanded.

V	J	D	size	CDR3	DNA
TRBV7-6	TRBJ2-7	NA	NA	CASSPLAETDRSYEQYF	TGTGCCAGCAGCCCACTCGCGGAGACAGATAGATCCTACGAGCAGTACTTC
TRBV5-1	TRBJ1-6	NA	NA	CASSFGASYNSPLHF	TGCGCCAGCAGCTTTGGGGCCTCCTATAATTCACCCCTCCACTTT
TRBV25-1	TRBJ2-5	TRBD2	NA	CASSAPGLVGETQYF	TGTGCCAGCAGTGCACCGGGACTAGTGGGGGAGACCCAGTACTTC
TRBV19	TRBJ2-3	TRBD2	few	CASSQGLAGARRTDTQYF	TGTGCCAGTAGTCAAGGACTAGCGGGGGCCCGCAGGACAGATACGCAGTATTTT
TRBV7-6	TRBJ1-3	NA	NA	CASSLGHKGNTIYF	TGTGCCAGCAGCTTAGGCCACAAAGGAAACACCATATATTTT
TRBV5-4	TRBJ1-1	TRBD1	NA	CASSRGDRRDKAFF	TGTGCCAGCAGCCGCGGGGACAGACGAGACAAAGCTTTCTTT
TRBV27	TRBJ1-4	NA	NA	CASSSRQVATNEKLFF	TGTGCCAGCAGTTCCAGGCAGGTAGCAACTAATGAAAAACTGTTTTTT
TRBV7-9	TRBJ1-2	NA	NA	CASSKAGGSYGYTF	TGTGCCAGCTCGAAGGCTGGGGGCAGCTATGGCTACACCTTC
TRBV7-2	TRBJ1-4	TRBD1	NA	CASSRTGSGEKLFF	TGTGCCAGCAGCAGGACAGGGTCTGGGGAAAAACTGTTTTTT
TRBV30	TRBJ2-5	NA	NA	CAWSSGQGGTQYF	TGTGCCTGGAGCTCGGGACAAGGCGGGACCCAGTACTTC
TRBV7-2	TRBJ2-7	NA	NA	CASSRRRYRDTSTYEQYF	TGTGCCAGCAGCCGCCGGCGGTACCGGGACACAAGCACCTACGAGCAGTACTTC
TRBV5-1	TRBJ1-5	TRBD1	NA	CASSEGTGDQPQHF	TGCGCCAGCAGCGAAGGGACAGGCGATCAGCCCCAGCATTTT
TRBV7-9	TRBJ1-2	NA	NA	CASSLEYGYTF	TGTGCCAGCAGCTTGGAGTATGGCTACACCTTC
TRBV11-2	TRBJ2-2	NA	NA	CASSFRTHTGELFF	TGTGCCAGCAGCTTCAGGACACACACCGGGGAGCTGTTTTTT
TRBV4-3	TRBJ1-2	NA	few	CASSPGDSNYGYTF	TGCGCCAGCAGCCCAGGGGATTCTAACTATGGCTACACCTTC
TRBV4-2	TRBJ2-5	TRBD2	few	CASSPGGGQETQYF	TGTGCCAGCAGCCCCGGGGGGGGCCAAGAGACCCAGTACTTC
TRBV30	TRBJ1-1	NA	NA	CAWTRRGLAEAFF	TGTGCCTGGACTAGAAGGGGGTTGGCTGAAGCTTTCTTT
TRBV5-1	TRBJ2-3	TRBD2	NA	CASSYRTSLLPDTQYF	TGCGCCAGCAGTTACCGGACTAGTTTATTGCCAGATACGCAGTATTTT
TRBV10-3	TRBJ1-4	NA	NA	CAISERGGGRPVEKLFF	TGTGCCATCAGTGAGCGCGGGGGGGGCAGGCCTGTTGAAAAACTGTTTTTT
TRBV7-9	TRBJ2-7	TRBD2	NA	CASSSHRGLAGGHEQYF	TGTGCCAGCAGCTCCCACCGGGGACTAGCGGGGGGGCACGAGCAGTACTTC
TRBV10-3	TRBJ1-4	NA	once	CAISESRGIANEKLFF	TGTGCCATCAGTGAGTCAAGGGGAATCGCGAATGAAAAACTGTTTTTT
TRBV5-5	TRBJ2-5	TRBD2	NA	CASSFTGGVAKTQYF	TGTGCCAGCAGCTTTACCGGGGGGGTTGCGAAGACCCAGTACTTC
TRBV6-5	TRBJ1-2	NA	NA	CATAPIGGREGYTF	TGTGCCACCGCCCCCATCGGGGGGCGTGAAGGCTACACCTTC
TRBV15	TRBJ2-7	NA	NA	CATSREGTSYEQYF	TGTGCCACCAGCAGAGAAGGGACAAGCTACGAGCAGTACTTC
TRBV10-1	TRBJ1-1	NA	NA	CASSVRGGLNTEAFF	TGCGCCAGCAGTGTACGCGGGGGGCTGAACACTGAAGCTTTCTTT
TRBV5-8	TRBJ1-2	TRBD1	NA	CASSLRQGHYYGYTF	TGTGCCAGCAGCCTAAGACAGGGGCACTACTATGGCTACACCTTC
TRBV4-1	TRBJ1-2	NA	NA	CASSQDPKGANYGYTF	TGCGCCAGCAGCCAAGATCCCAAGGGAGCTAACTATGGCTACACCTTC
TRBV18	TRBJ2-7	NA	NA	CASSPLGRRYEQYF	TGTGCCAGCTCACCACTCGGGAGACGCTACGAGCAGTACTTC
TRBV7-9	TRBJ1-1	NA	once	CASSLTRYTEAFF	TGTGCCAGCAGCCTTACACGATACACTGAAGCTTTCTTT